The rows below give T cell receptor beta chains drawn from one sample of a study of a mutant IDH1 vaccine in newly diagnosed glioma. Profiled with immunoSEQ multiplex PCR; TCRdb holds only in-frame clones, not every one. The table records over 45,000 clones, 75% to 90% of them present only once. These receptors have no identified antigens. Source: PBMCs, taken from a glioma patient whose treatment included an IDH1 peptide vaccine. These receptors all come from a man between 40 and 49 years old with glioma. Both conserved end residues are part of each CDR3. D genes are given only for firm matches. Only part of the rows carry a size: once, few, many, or a class if the clone is expanded.

j_call: TRBJ2-1; d_call: NA; clone_size: NA; v_call: TRBV29-1; cdr3_nt: TGCAGCGCCCGCCATGGGGCAGGCAATGAGCAGTTCTTC; cdr3_aa: CSARHGAGNEQFF
j_call: TRBJ2-1; d_call: NA; clone_size: NA; v_call: TRBV5-1; cdr3_nt: TGCGCCAGCAGCTTGGAGGGGGGGCCCTACAATGAGCAGTTCTTC; cdr3_aa: CASSLEGGPYNEQFF
j_call: TRBJ2-7; d_call: NA; clone_size: NA; v_call: TRBV5-6; cdr3_nt: TGTGCCAGCAGCTACAGGGTTTCTTCCTACGAGCAGTACTTC; cdr3_aa: CASSYRVSSYEQYF
j_call: TRBJ1-1; d_call: NA; clone_size: NA; v_call: TRBV27; cdr3_nt: TGTGCCAGTGCTGCCGGGCAGAACACTGAAGCTTTCTTT; cdr3_aa: CASAAGQNTEAFF
j_call: TRBJ2-7; d_call: TRBD2; clone_size: NA; v_call: TRBV4-1; cdr3_nt: TGCGCCAGCAGCCAAACTAGCGGGGGTTCCTACGAGCAGTACTTC; cdr3_aa: CASSQTSGGSYEQYF
j_call: TRBJ1-1; d_call: NA; clone_size: once; v_call: TRBV7-9; cdr3_nt: TGTGCCAGCCTCCGTGGTGCGAACACTGAAGCTTTCTTT; cdr3_aa: CASLRGANTEAFF
j_call: TRBJ1-1; d_call: NA; clone_size: few; v_call: TRBV29-1; cdr3_nt: TGCAGCGTTGGAGGGGATGGGACTGAAGCTTTCTTT; cdr3_aa: CSVGGDGTEAFF
j_call: TRBJ2-5; d_call: NA; clone_size: NA; v_call: TRBV5-4; cdr3_nt: TGTGCCAGCAGCTTGGAAACAGGGAATTGGGAGACCCAGTACTTC; cdr3_aa: CASSLETGNWETQYF
j_call: TRBJ2-1; d_call: TRBD1; clone_size: NA; v_call: TRBV7-2; cdr3_nt: TGTGCCAGCAGCTTAGGAGGGACAGGGGTCAATGAGCAGTTCTTC; cdr3_aa: CASSLGGTGVNEQFF
j_call: TRBJ1-2; d_call: NA; clone_size: NA; v_call: TRBV7-9; cdr3_nt: TGTGCCAGCAGCCCCAATAAGGCCCGGACCTATGGCTACACCTTC; cdr3_aa: CASSPNKARTYGYTF
j_call: TRBJ2-7; d_call: NA; clone_size: NA; v_call: TRBV4-1; cdr3_nt: TGCGCCAGCAGCCAAGGGGAGATGGGTTACGAGCAGTACTTC; cdr3_aa: CASSQGEMGYEQYF
j_call: TRBJ2-3; d_call: TRBD1; clone_size: NA; v_call: TRBV6-5; cdr3_nt: TGTGCCAGCAGTTCGGCAGGGGGCTCGGGGACAGATACGCAGTATTTT; cdr3_aa: CASSSAGGSGTDTQYF
j_call: TRBJ2-1; d_call: TRBD1; clone_size: once; v_call: TRBV29-1; cdr3_nt: TGCAGCGTTGTGGGGACAGGGGGCCTCTCCTACAATGAGCAGTTCTTC; cdr3_aa: CSVVGTGGLSYNEQFF
j_call: TRBJ2-7; d_call: TRBD2; clone_size: NA; v_call: TRBV7-9; cdr3_nt: TGTGCCAGCAGCCGGACTAGCGGGGTTTACGAGCAGTACTTC; cdr3_aa: CASSRTSGVYEQYF
j_call: TRBJ2-3; d_call: TRBD2; clone_size: NA; v_call: TRBV5-1; cdr3_nt: TGCGCCAGCAGCTTACCCTTTCCGCGGGGGGGTGTTAAAGATACGCAGTATTTT; cdr3_aa: CASSLPFPRGGVKDTQYF
j_call: TRBJ1-2; d_call: NA; clone_size: NA; v_call: TRBV19; cdr3_nt: TGTGCCAGTACATGGACGGGCAGCCCTAACTATGGCTACACCTTC; cdr3_aa: CASTWTGSPNYGYTF
j_call: TRBJ2-7; d_call: NA; clone_size: NA; v_call: TRBV27; cdr3_nt: TGTGCCAGCAGCTCCCTCGGGACTCGTCTCTACGAGCAGTACTTC; cdr3_aa: CASSSLGTRLYEQYF
j_call: TRBJ1-1; d_call: NA; clone_size: NA; v_call: TRBV2; cdr3_nt: TGTGCCAGCAGTCAGAGGACAGTGAACACTGAAGCTTTCTTT; cdr3_aa: CASSQRTVNTEAFF
j_call: TRBJ1-1; d_call: NA; clone_size: NA; v_call: TRBV10-1; cdr3_nt: TGCGCCAGCAGGCTCGAATTGAACACTGAAGCTTTCTTT; cdr3_aa: CASRLELNTEAFF
j_call: TRBJ2-1; d_call: NA; clone_size: NA; v_call: TRBV7-9; cdr3_nt: TGTGCCAGCAGCTTAAAGGGGCGGCAGTTCTTC; cdr3_aa: CASSLKGRQFF
j_call: TRBJ1-2; d_call: TRBD1; clone_size: NA; v_call: TRBV7-8; cdr3_nt: TGTGCCAGCAGCGAGGGGGCCCTCGGGGGCTACACCTTC; cdr3_aa: CASSEGALGGYTF
j_call: TRBJ1-5; d_call: NA; clone_size: NA; v_call: TRBV19; cdr3_nt: TGTGCCAGTAGTAAAGGGAATCAGCCCCAGCATTTT; cdr3_aa: CASSKGNQPQHF
j_call: TRBJ2-1; d_call: NA; clone_size: NA; v_call: TRBV11-2; cdr3_nt: TGTGCCAGCAGCTTAGCGCTAGTGGTAGGCAATGAGCAGTTCTTC; cdr3_aa: CASSLALVVGNEQFF
j_call: TRBJ1-2; d_call: NA; clone_size: NA; v_call: TRBV29-1; cdr3_nt: TGCAGCGTTCGTTTGGGTGTCGCTGGCTACACCTTC; cdr3_aa: CSVRLGVAGYTF
j_call: TRBJ2-7; d_call: NA; clone_size: NA; v_call: TRBV5-1; cdr3_nt: TGCGCCAGCAGCTTGGAGGGGAGCTACGAGCAGTACTTC; cdr3_aa: CASSLEGSYEQYF
j_call: TRBJ2-5; d_call: TRBD2; clone_size: NA; v_call: TRBV14; cdr3_nt: TGTGCCAGCAGCCAAGGCCTAGCGGGGGATCAAGAGACCCAGTACTTC; cdr3_aa: CASSQGLAGDQETQYF
j_call: TRBJ1-1; d_call: NA; clone_size: few; v_call: TRBV6-5; cdr3_nt: TGTGCCAGCAGCGCTCGCGGAACGAACACTGAAGCTTTCTTT; cdr3_aa: CASSARGTNTEAFF
j_call: TRBJ2-5; d_call: NA; clone_size: NA; v_call: TRBV7-8; cdr3_nt: TGTGCCAGCAGCATGACTTACCAAGAGACCCAGTACTTC; cdr3_aa: CASSMTYQETQYF
j_call: TRBJ1-6; d_call: TRBD1; clone_size: few; v_call: TRBV2; cdr3_nt: TGTGCCAGCAGTGATTGGGGAACAGGGGGCAATTCACCCCTCCACTTT; cdr3_aa: CASSDWGTGGNSPLHF
j_call: TRBJ2-1; d_call: NA; clone_size: few; v_call: TRBV20-1; cdr3_nt: TGCAGTGCTAGAGACCAAGGGCAGCAGTTCTTC; cdr3_aa: CSARDQGQQFF
j_call: TRBJ1-6; d_call: TRBD1; clone_size: NA; v_call: TRBV6-5; cdr3_nt: TGTGCCAGCAGTTCAATGACAGGGTATAATTCACCCCTCCACTTT; cdr3_aa: CASSSMTGYNSPLHF
j_call: TRBJ1-1; d_call: NA; clone_size: NA; v_call: TRBV5-1; cdr3_nt: TGCGCCAGCAGCTCTCAACCAGGGTACGAAGGAACTGAAGCTTTCTTT; cdr3_aa: CASSSQPGYEGTEAFF
j_call: TRBJ2-3; d_call: NA; clone_size: NA; v_call: TRBV7-9; cdr3_nt: TGTGCCAGCAGCTTGGCGGGGACTAGCACAGATACGCAGTATTTT; cdr3_aa: CASSLAGTSTDTQYF
j_call: TRBJ1-5; d_call: NA; clone_size: few; v_call: TRBV19; cdr3_nt: TGTGCCAGTAGTATAGTAGGGCTAAGGCAGCCCCAGCATTTT; cdr3_aa: CASSIVGLRQPQHF
j_call: TRBJ1-5; d_call: NA; clone_size: once; v_call: TRBV7-2; cdr3_nt: TGTGCCAGCAGCCCCCTCCGGGGCTCCAATCAGCCCCAGCATTTT; cdr3_aa: CASSPLRGSNQPQHF
j_call: TRBJ2-1; d_call: NA; clone_size: NA; v_call: TRBV29-1; cdr3_nt: TGCAGCGTGGGGGGGAGACAGGGTGGACGGCTCGGCGAGCAGTTCTTC; cdr3_aa: CSVGGRQGGRLGEQFF
j_call: TRBJ1-1; d_call: TRBD1; clone_size: NA; v_call: TRBV5-1; cdr3_nt: TGCGCCAGCAGCTTCCCCGGGACAGGGGGCATCGCTGAAGCTTTCTTT; cdr3_aa: CASSFPGTGGIAEAFF
j_call: TRBJ1-2; d_call: NA; clone_size: NA; v_call: TRBV2; cdr3_nt: TGTGCCAGCAGTCAGACAGCCGAGGGCGGGCATGGCTACACCTTC; cdr3_aa: CASSQTAEGGHGYTF
j_call: TRBJ1-3; d_call: NA; clone_size: NA; v_call: TRBV7-9; cdr3_nt: TGTGCCAGCAGCCCGGACTTCGAAGGAAACACCATATATTTT; cdr3_aa: CASSPDFEGNTIYF
j_call: TRBJ2-1; d_call: NA; clone_size: once; v_call: TRBV7-2; cdr3_nt: TGTGCCAGCAGCTTCGACCGCCACCTTGGGGAGCAGTTCTTC; cdr3_aa: CASSFDRHLGEQFF
j_call: TRBJ1-2; d_call: NA; clone_size: NA; v_call: TRBV18; cdr3_nt: TGTGCCAGCTCACCACCGGTCATCAGTTATGGCTACACCTTC; cdr3_aa: CASSPPVISYGYTF
j_call: TRBJ1-2; d_call: NA; clone_size: NA; v_call: TRBV5-6; cdr3_nt: TGTGCCAGCAGCTACTCAGGGGCCCTCGCCGGCTACACCTTC; cdr3_aa: CASSYSGALAGYTF
j_call: TRBJ1-1; d_call: TRBD1; clone_size: NA; v_call: TRBV13; cdr3_nt: TGTGCCAGCAGCTCGACAGGGTTGAACACTGAAGCTTTCTTT; cdr3_aa: CASSSTGLNTEAFF